These 21 T cell receptor beta chains were sequenced from one sample in a study of cytomegalovirus exposure and HLA in healthy donors. Amplification used 60 Vbeta primers and 13 Jbeta primers. Sequencing was performed with immunoSEQ multiplex PCR; in TCRdb, only in-frame clones are kept and a portion is missing. The sample consists of some 150,000 clones, 78% of them appearing once. The material sequenced was PBMCs. Source of these receptors: a middle-aged man in good health and CMV-seropositive.

The V and J genes are TRBV2 and TRBJ1-2; tentatively, D is TRBD1 (6 bases). Deletions cut 3 bases from V and 4 bases from J, with 12 bases between. The CDR3 has 14 residues. Germline assignment: CDR1 SNHLY and CDR2 FYNNEI. As DNA, the CDR3 is TGTGCCAGCAGTGATGCAGGGGACCGCTATGGCTACACCTTC. Translated: CASSDAGDRYGYTF.

This clone has only a few counts. The chain uses TRBV7-8 and TRBJ2-7; tentatively, D is TRBD1 (6 bases). Trimming took off 4 bases at V and 10 bases at J, with 14 bases between the two ends. The CDR3 is made up of 12 amino acids. Germline loops: CDR1 SGHVS, CDR2 FQNEAQ. The CDR3 loop reads CASSSQQGPQYF. Here the CDR3 DNA reads TGTGCCAGCAGCTCTCAACAGGGTCCCCAGTACTTC.

The chain uses TRBV5-6 and TRBJ2-5; D is undetermined. Between the trimmed V and J ends, which lost 4 bases and 1 base, there was a span of 14 bases. The CDR3 runs 15 residues. From germline, CDR1 is SGHDT and CDR2 YYEEEE. CDR3 nucleotides: TGTGCCAGCAGCAAAGAACTTGGAGTCCAAGAGACCCAGTACTTC. Its protein product is CASSKELGVQETQYF.

The chain links TRBV7-9 to TRBJ2-7; 7 nucleotides agree with TRBD2. The CDR3 totals 13 residues. V trimming: 11 bases; J trimming: 3 bases; junction bases outside the gene matches: 10. Germline assignment: CDR1 SEHNR and CDR2 FQNEAQ (reference sequence). Here the CDR3 DNA reads TGTGCCGTGGGCCCGACTAGCAGCTACGAGCAGTACTTC. It encodes CAVGPTSSYEQYF.

This chain links TRBV6-1 with TRBJ2-3, with TRBD2 matching over 11 bases. The CDR3 has 16 residues. V lost 2 bases, J lost 5 bases, and 6 bases stayed unmatched. CDR1 is MNHNS, CDR2 SASEGT, per germline. The CDR3 here is CASSETSGSSRDTQYF. The CDR3 bases are TGTGCCAGCAGTGAAACTAGCGGGAGTTCCCGAGATACGCAGTATTTT.

The V and J genes are TRBV15 and TRBJ1-5, with D unclear. Per the germline V gene, CDR1 is LNHNV and CDR2 is YYDKDF (reference sequence). This CDR3 has 15 amino acids. Trimming stripped 1 base from V and 3 bases from J, with 10 bases between. The CDR3 nucleotides read TGTGCCACCAGCAGAGTCAGAGGGCCCAATCAGCCCCAGCATTTT. Residues: CATSRVRGPNQPQHF.

V usage is TRBV4-3 and J usage is TRBJ2-5; D might be TRBD1 (7 bases). Trimming cost V 0 bases and J 3 bases, with 17 bases left between them. Looked up from germline, CDR1 is LGHNA and CDR2 is YSLEER. The CDR3 has 17 residues. The CDR3 DNA reads TGCGCCAGCAGCCAAGATTTCCAGGGGGGACATGAAGAGACCCAGTACTTC. This translates into CASSQDFQGGHEETQYF.

This chain connects TRBV30 to TRBJ1-1; no clear D gene. The CDR3 loop spans 14 amino acids. The V end lost 0 bases, the J end lost 1 base, and 9 bases lay between the germline ends. The germline CDR1 and CDR2 sequences are GTSNPN and SVGIG (reference sequence). CDR3 nucleotide sequence: TGTGCCTGGAGTGTCATACATACGAACACTGAAGCTTTCTTT. Protein: CAWSVIHTNTEAFF.

The chain couples TRBV5-1 to TRBJ1-2, with D possibly matching TRBD1 (6 bases). CDR3 size: 15 residues. V lost 4 bases to trimming and J lost 7 bases, with 20 bases between them. Germline V gives CDR1 SGHRS, CDR2 YFSETQ. CDR3 sequence (DNA): TGCGCCAGCAGCAAAGAAACAGGGTTTGGTCGTGGCTACACCTTC. Residues: CASSKETGFGRGYTF.

Points on this clone: Other DNA variants within this sample encode the same CDR3. This chain connects TRBV5-1 to TRBJ2-7; 10 positions agree with TRBD2. Germline V lookup: CDR1 SGHRS, CDR2 YFSETQ. V dropped 4 bases and J dropped 1; count of bases not matched to a gene: 5. CDR3 length: 15 residues. CDR3 DNA: TGCGCCAGCAGCGGGTTAGCGGGGGGATCCTACGAGCAGTACTTC. Translating gives CASSGLAGGSYEQYF.

This clone was seen a few times. The chain has TRBV5-1 and TRBJ1-2, with unresolved D. CDR1 SGHRS and CDR2 YFSETQ come from the germline V gene. The V gene lost 7 bases and the J gene lost 8 bases, with 18 bases spanning the gap. The CDR3 totals 13 residues. CDR3 bases: TGCGCCAGCGACCTAGGAGGCGGCGCGGGCTACACCTTC. It yields the protein CASDLGGGAGYTF.

This clone has a handful of counts. The chain employs TRBV2 and TRBJ1-5; 9 bases agree with TRBD1. CDR3 length equals 15 residues. V shed 8 bases, J shed 0 bases, and the junction held 5 bases outside the gene matches. In germline, CDR1 is SNHLY, CDR2 FYNNEI. CDR3 in amino acids: CASEGQGLSNQPQHF. DNA of the CDR3: TGTGCCAGCGAGGGACAGGGCCTTAGCAATCAGCCCCAGCATTTT. The entire variable domain, with the rest obtained from reference TRBV2 and TRBJ1-5, is as follows: EPEVTQTPSHQVTQMGQEVILRCVPISNHLYFYWYRQILGQKVEFLVSFYNNEISEKSEIFDDQFSVERPDGSNFTLKIRSTKLEDSAMYFCASEGQGLSNQPQHFGDGTRLSIL.

The chain recombines TRBV11-2 with TRBJ1-2, with 9 bases aligning to TRBD1. The CDR3 is made up of 15 amino acids. Germline assignment: CDR1 SGHAT and CDR2 FQNNGV. V shed 5 bases and J 1 base; nucleotides not matched to a gene: 5. The chain's CDR3 is CASSPRTGDNYGYTF. The CDR3, as DNA: TGTGCCAGCAGCCCACGGACAGGGGATAACTATGGCTACACCTTC. Drawing the rest from reference TRBV11-2 and TRBJ1-2, the complete variable domain is EAGVAQSPRYKIIEKRQSVAFWCNPISGHATLYWYQQILGQGPKLLIQFQNNGVVDDSQLPKDRFSAERLKGVDSTLKIQPAKLEDSAVYLCASSPRTGDNYGYTFGSGTRLTVV.

This clone was seen only once. The junction shows a germline mismatch at one end, possibly a read error. This sample includes further DNA sequences coding for the same CDR3. The chain is built from TRBV2 and TRBJ2-5; possible D gene TRBD1, 6 bases. This CDR3 comprises 12 residues. Germline-derived CDR1 and CDR2 are SNHLY and FYNNEI. CDR3 protein: CASGAFQETQYF. The DNA for the CDR3 is TGTGCCTCAGGGGCCTTTCAAGAGACTCAGTACTTC.

V is TRBV9 and J is TRBJ2-7; the D gene is possibly TRBD1 (6 bases). Germline CDR1 and CDR2: SGDLS and YYNGEE. This CDR3 spans 17 amino acids. V lost 0 bases and J lost 2, with 18 bases in between. CDR3: CASSVGPLGDTAYEQYF. The DNA of the CDR3 is TGTGCCAGCAGCGTAGGGCCTTTGGGGGACACTGCCTACGAGCAGTACTTC.

V gene TRBV5-1 combines with J gene TRBJ2-2; 11 nucleotides agree with TRBD2. The ends lost 3 bases at V and 5 bases at J; junction bases unmatched: 3. The CDR3 contains 15 residues. Germline assignment: CDR1 SGHRS and CDR2 YFSETQ. The CDR3 sequence: CASSSTSGTTGELFF. The CDR3 nucleotides read TGCGCCAGCAGCTCGACTAGCGGGACGACCGGGGAGCTGTTTTTT.

The V call is TRBV6-6, the J call TRBJ2-1; 12 positions agree with TRBD2. Germline CDR1 is MNHNY and CDR2 is SVGAGI (reference sequence). The V gene end was trimmed by 5 bases and the J gene end by 7 bases; junction bases not matched to a gene: 6. The CDR3 runs 15 residues. The CDR3 sequence: CASSLAGGSGNEQFF. The CDR3 region has the DNA TGTGCCAGCAGTCTAGCGGGGGGGTCTGGAAATGAGCAGTTCTTC.

The chain joins TRBV6-5 to TRBJ1-2; 8 nucleotides line up with TRBD1. V lost 0 bases and J lost 8; bases outside the gene matches: 5. The CDR3 runs 14 residues. The germline CDR1 and CDR2 sequences are MNHEY and SVGAGI. The CDR3 here is CASSYSTGAEGYTF. The CDR3 DNA is TGTGCCAGCAGTTACTCGACAGGGGCGGAAGGCTACACCTTC.

V is TRBV10-1 and J is TRBJ2-1, with D possibly being TRBD2 (5 bases). V lost 4 bases to trimming and J lost 9 bases, with 22 bases between them. Looked up from germline, CDR1 is WNHNN and CDR2 is SYGVQD (reference sequence). The length of the CDR3 is 16 residues. In DNA, the CDR3 is TGCGCCAGCAGTGGTAGCGCGAGTCGTTCTCCCGCTGAGCAGTTCTTC. Translating it yields CASSGSASRSPAEQFF.

The V and J genes are TRBV19 and TRBJ2-3; TRBD1 might be the D (6 bases). The V gene lost 3 bases and the J gene lost 8 bases, with 12 bases spanning the gap. The CDR3 runs to 13 residues. The V gene's germline CDR1 is LNHDA and CDR2 SQIVND (reference sequence). The CDR3 here is CASSISGVGTQYF. CDR3 nucleotides: TGTGCCAGTAGTATTTCAGGGGTGGGTACGCAGTATTTT.

This chain links TRBV13 with TRBJ1-2, with D possibly matching TRBD1 (5 bases). CDR3 size: 15 residues. V lost 0 bases and J 6 bases, leaving 14 bases between the germline ends. Per germline, CDR1 PRHDT and CDR2 FYEKMQ (reference sequence). The CDR3: CASSLGRRVLDGYTF. The CDR3 DNA reads as TGTGCCAGCAGCTTAGGCCGCAGGGTGCTGGATGGCTACACCTTC.